The source of this T cell receptor beta chain is a study of T cell changes during pregnancy in multiple sclerosis. Repertoires were generated with immunoSEQ multiplex PCR, while TCRdb's copy carries only in-frame clones and drops some. The data show 20,000 or so clones, with over 85% seen just once and 9% to 9.5% held by the top ten. The sequence derives from a female donor in good health, enrolled as a control in a pregnancy study. Sequencing used CD8+ T cells from peripheral blood mononuclear cells, obtained in the third trimester of pregnancy.

CDR3 loop: CASSLQPSSYNEQFF. Written as DNA, the CDR3 is TGTGCCAGCAGCTTGCAGCCTAGCTCCTACAATGAGCAGTTCTTC. V gene TRBV5-6 combines with J gene TRBJ2-1, with no clear D. Trimming took off 1 base at V and 0 bases at J, with 8 bases between the two ends. Germline CDR1 reads SGHDT; CDR2 reads YYEEEE. The CDR3 is made up of 15 amino acids.